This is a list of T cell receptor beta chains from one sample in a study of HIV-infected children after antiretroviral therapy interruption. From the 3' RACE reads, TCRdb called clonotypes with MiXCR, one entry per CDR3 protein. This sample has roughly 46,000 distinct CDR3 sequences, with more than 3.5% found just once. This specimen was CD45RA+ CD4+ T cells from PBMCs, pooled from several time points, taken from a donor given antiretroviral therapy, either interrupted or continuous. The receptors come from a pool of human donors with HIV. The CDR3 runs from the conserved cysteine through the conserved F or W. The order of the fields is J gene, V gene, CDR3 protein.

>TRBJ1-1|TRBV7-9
CASSSLTGDAFF
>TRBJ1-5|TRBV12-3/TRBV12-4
CASTSGPNQPQHF
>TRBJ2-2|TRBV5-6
CASSLFQGGGFTGELFF
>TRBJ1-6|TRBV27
CASSSNSSYNSPLHF
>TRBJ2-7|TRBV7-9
CASSFGTNSYEQYF
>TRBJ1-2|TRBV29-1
CSVEDPGSQSYGYTF
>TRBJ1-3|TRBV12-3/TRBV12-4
CASSPDARGPGNTIYF
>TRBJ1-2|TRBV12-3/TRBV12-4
CASSPGNYGYTF
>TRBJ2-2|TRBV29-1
CSGRATNTGELFF
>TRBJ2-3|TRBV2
CASKGEVDTQYF
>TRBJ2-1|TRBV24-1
CATSDLASWQFF
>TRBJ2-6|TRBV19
CATLGSSGANVLTF